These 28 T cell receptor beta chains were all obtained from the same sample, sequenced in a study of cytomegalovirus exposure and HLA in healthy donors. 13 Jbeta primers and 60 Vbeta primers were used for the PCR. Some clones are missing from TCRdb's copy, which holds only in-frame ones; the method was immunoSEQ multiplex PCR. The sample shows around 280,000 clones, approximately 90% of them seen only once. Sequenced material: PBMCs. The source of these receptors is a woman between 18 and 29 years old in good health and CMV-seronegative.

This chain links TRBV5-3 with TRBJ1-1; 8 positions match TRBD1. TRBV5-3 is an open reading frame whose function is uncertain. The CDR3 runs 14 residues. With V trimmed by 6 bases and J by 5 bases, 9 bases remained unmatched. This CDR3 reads CARTRTGGRTEAFF. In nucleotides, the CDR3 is TGTGCCAGAACCCGAACAGGGGGGAGGACTGAAGCTTTCTTT.

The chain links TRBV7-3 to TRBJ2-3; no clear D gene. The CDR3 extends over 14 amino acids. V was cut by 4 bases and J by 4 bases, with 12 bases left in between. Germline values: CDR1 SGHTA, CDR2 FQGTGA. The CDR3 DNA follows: TGTGCCAGCAGCTCTTACCTAAAGCCAGATACGCAGTATTTT. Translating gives CASSSYLKPDTQYF.

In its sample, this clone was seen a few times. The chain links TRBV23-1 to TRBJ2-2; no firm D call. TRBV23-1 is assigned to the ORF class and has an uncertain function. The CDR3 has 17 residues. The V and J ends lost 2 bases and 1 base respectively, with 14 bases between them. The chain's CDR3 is CASSQSLGQKNTGELFF. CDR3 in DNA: TGCGCCAGCAGTCAAAGCCTTGGGCAGAAGAACACCGGGGAGCTGTTTTTT.

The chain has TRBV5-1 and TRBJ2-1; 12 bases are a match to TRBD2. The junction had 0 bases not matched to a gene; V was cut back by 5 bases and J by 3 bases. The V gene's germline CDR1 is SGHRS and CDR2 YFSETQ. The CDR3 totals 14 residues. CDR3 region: CASRLAGGYNEQFF. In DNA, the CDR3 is TGCGCCAGCAGACTAGCGGGGGGCTACAATGAGCAGTTCTTC.

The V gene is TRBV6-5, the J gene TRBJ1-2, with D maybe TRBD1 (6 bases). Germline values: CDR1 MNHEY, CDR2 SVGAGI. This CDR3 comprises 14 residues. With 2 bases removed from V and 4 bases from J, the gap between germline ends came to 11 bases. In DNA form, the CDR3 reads TGTGCCAGCAGTTACCGGGACACAGCCTATGGCTACACCTTC. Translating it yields CASSYRDTAYGYTF.

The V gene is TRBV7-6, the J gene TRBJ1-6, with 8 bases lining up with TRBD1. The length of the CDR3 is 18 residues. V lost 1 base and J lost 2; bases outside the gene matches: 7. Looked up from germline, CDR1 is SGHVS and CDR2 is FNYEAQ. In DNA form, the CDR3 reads TGTGCCAGCAGCTTAGTGGGAGGACAGGGCCCCTATAATTCACCCCTCCACTTT. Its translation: CASSLVGGQGPYNSPLHF.

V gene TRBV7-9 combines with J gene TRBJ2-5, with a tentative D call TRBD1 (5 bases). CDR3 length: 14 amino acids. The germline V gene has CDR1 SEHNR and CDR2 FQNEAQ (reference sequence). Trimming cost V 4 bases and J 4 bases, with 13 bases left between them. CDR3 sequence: CASSSVGARETQYF. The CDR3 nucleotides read TGTGCCAGCAGCTCCGTTGGGGCCAGAGAGACCCAGTACTTC.

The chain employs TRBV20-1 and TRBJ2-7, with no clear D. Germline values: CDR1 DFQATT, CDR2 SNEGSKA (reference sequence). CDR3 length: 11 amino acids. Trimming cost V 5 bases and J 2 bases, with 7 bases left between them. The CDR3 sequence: CSAPIAYEQYF. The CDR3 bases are TGCAGTGCTCCCATAGCCTACGAGCAGTACTTC.

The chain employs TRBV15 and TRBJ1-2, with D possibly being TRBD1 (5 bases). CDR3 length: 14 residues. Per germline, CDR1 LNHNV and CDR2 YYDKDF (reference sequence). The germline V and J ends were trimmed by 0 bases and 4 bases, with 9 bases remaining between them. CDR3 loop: CATSRDRAGYGYTF. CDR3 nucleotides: TGTGCCACCAGCAGAGACAGGGCTGGCTATGGCTACACCTTC.

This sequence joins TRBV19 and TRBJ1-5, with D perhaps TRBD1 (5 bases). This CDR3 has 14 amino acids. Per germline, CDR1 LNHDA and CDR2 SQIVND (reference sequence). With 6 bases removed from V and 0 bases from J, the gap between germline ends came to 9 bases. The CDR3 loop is CASRLGPSNQPQHF. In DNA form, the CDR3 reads TGTGCCAGTAGGCTGGGGCCTAGCAATCAGCCCCAGCATTTT. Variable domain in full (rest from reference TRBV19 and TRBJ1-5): DGGITQSPKYLFRKEGQNVTLSCEQNLNHDAMYWYRQDPGQGLRLIYYSQIVNDFQKGDIAEGYSVSREKKESFPLTVTSAQKNPTAFYLCASRLGPSNQPQHFGDGTRLSIL.

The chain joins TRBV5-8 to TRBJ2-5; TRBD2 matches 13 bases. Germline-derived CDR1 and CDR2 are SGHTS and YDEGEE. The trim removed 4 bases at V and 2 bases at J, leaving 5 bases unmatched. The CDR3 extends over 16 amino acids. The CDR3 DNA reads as TGTGCCAGCAGCGATCCGGGACTAGCGGGACAAGAGACCCAGTACTTC. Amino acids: CASSDPGLAGQETQYF.

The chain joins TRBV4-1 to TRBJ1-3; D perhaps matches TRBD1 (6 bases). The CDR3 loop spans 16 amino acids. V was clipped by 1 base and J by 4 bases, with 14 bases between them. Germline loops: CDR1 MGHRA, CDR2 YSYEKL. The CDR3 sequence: CASSQVQGNPGNTIYF. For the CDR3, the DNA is TGCGCCAGCAGCCAAGTACAGGGTAATCCCGGAAACACCATATATTTT.

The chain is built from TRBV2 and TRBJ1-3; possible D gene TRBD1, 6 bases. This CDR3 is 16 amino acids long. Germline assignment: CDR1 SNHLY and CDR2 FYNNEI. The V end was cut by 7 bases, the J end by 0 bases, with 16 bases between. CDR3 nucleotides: TGTGCCAGCAAGTGGACAGAGTTGACCTCTGGAAACACCATATATTTT. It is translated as CASKWTELTSGNTIYF.

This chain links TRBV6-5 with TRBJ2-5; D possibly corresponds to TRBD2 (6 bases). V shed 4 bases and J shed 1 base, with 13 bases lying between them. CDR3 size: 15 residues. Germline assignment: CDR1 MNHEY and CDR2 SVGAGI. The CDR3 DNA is TGTGCCAGCAGTTCCCACGCGGGGAGCCAAGAGACCCAGTACTTC. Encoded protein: CASSSHAGSQETQYF.

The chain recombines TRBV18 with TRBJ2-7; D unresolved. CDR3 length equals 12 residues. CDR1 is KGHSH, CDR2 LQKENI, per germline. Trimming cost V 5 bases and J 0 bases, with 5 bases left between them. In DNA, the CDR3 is TGTGCCAGCTCATCAAACTCCTACGAGCAGTACTTC. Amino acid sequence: CASSSNSYEQYF.

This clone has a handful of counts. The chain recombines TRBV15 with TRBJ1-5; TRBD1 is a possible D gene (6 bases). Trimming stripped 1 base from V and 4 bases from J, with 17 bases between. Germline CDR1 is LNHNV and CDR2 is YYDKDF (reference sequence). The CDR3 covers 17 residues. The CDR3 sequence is CATSRGLQGPLNQPQHF. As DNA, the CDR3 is TGTGCCACCAGCAGAGGGCTACAGGGACCTCTGAATCAGCCCCAGCATTTT.

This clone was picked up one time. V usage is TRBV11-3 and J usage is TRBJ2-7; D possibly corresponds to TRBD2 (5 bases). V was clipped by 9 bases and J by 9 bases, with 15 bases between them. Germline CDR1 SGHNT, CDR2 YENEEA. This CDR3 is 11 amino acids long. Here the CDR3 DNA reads TGTGCCAGTTCGGCGGGCGGAGTGCAGTACTTC. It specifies CASSAGGVQYF.

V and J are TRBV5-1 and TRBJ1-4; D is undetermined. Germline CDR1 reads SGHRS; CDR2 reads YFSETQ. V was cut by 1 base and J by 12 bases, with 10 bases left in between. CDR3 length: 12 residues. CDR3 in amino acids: CASSLYGEELFF. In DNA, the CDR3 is TGCGCCAGCAGCTTGTATGGAGAGGAACTGTTTTTT.

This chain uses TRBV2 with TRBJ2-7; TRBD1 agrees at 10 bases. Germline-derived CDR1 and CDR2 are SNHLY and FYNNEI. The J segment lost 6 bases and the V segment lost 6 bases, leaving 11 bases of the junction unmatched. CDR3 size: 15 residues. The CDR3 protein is CASSFGTGVFSEQYF. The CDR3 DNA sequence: TGTGCCAGCAGCTTTGGGACAGGGGTTTTCTCCGAGCAGTACTTC. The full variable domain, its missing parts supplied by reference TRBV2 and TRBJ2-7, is EPEVTQTPSHQVTQMGQEVILRCVPISNHLYFYWYRQILGQKVEFLVSFYNNEISEKSEIFDDQFSVERPDGSNFTLKIRSTKLEDSAMYFCASSFGTGVFSEQYFGPGTRLTVT.

DNA of the CDR3: TGCGCCAGCAGCTGGATCGACAGACACACCATATATTTT. Amino acids: CASSWIDRHTIYF. The J gene is TRBJ1-3, the V gene TRBV5-1; D is possibly TRBD1 (5 bases). Germline values: CDR1 SGHRS, CDR2 YFSETQ. This CDR3 has 13 residues. Trimming stripped 3 bases from V and 8 bases from J, with 12 bases between.

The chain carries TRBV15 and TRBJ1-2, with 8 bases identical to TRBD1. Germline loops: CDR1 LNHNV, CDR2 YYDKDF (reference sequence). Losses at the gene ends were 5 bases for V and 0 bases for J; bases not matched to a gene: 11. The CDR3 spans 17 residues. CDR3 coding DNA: TGTGCCACCAGCCGACCTGGGACAGGACAAACTAACTATGGCTACACCTTC. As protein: CATSRPGTGQTNYGYTF.

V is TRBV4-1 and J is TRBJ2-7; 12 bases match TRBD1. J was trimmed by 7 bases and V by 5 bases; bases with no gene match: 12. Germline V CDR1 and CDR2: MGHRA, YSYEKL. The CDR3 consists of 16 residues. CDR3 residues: CASSSNPGQGAGEQYF. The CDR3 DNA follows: TGCGCCAGCAGCTCAAACCCGGGACAGGGGGCGGGAGAGCAGTACTTC.

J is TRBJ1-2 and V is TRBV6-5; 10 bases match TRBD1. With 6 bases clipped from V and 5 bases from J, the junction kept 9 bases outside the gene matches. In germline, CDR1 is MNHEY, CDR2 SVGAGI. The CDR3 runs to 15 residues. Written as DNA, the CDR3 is TGTGCCAGCAGGATAGGGACAGGGGTGAGGTATGGCTACACCTTC. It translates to CASRIGTGVRYGYTF.

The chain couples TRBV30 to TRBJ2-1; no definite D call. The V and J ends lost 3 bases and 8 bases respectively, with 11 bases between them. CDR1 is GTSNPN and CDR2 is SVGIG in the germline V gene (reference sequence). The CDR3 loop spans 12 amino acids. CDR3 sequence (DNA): TGTGCCTGGAGAAGCGCATACCATGAGCAGTTCTTC. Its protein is CAWRSAYHEQFF.

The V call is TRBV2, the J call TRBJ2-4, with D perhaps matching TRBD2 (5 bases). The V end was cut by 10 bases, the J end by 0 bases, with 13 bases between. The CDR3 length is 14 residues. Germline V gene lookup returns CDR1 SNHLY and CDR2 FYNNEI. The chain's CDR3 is CATAWTGAKNIQYF. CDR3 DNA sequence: TGTGCCACCGCTTGGACTGGAGCCAAAAACATTCAGTACTTC.

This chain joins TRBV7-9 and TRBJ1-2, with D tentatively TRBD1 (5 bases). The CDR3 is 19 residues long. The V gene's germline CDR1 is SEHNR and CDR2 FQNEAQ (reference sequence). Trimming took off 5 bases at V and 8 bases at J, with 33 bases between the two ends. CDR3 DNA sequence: TGTGCCAGCAGCCAAGGGGCCTGGGGGGACGGTCCGAGGATCAAGGGCTACACCTTC. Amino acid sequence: CASSQGAWGDGPRIKGYTF.

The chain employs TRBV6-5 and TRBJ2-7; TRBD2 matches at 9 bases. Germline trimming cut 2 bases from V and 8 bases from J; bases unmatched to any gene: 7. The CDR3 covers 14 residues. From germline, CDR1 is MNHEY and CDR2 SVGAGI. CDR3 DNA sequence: TGTGCCAGCAGTTACAAGCGGGGGGTTAAAAAGCAGTACTTC. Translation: CASSYKRGVKKQYF.

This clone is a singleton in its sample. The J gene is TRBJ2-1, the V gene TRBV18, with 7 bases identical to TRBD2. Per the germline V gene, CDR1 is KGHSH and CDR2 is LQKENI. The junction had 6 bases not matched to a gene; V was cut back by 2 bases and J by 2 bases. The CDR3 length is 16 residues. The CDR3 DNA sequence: TGTGCCAGCTCACCAGGGCTAGCGGCCGCCTACAATGAGCAGTTCTTC. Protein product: CASSPGLAAAYNEQFF. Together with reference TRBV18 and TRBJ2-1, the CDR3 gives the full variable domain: NAGVMQNPRHLVRRRGQEARLRCSPMKGHSHVYWYRQLPEEGLKFMVYLQKENIIDESGMPKERFSAEFPKEGPSILRIQQVVRGDSAAYFCASSPGLAAAYNEQFFGPGTRLTVL.